The next 7 T cell receptor beta chains were all read from a single sample in a study of tumor and adjacent non-tumor tissue in lung cancer. RNA was extracted from bulk tissue without any cell sorting. This non-tumor lung sample came from over 3 cm beyond the tumor edge. TCRbeta libraries were built with three rounds of nested PCR, modified from ARM-PCR. TCRdb passed the multiplex PCR reads through MiXCR, listing each CDR3 protein once. Of 75,000 to 95,000 distinct CDR3 sequences in the sample, around 76% were seen once. Sequenced input: distant non-tumor lung tissue. The source of these receptors is a woman aged 45-65 years with non-small cell lung cancer.

This chain links TRBV10-3 with TRBJ2-5; D unclear. The CDR3 covers 14 residues. Germline V lookup: CDR1 ENHRY, CDR2 SYGVKD. Written as DNA, the CDR3 is TGTGAAACTACAGCGTCAAGGGACCAAGAGACCCAGTACTTC. The encoded protein is CETTASRDQETQYF.

The rearrangement uses TRBV6-2 or TRBV6-3 and TRBJ2-2; TRBD1 is a possible D gene (5 bases). The ends were cut back, 10 bases at V and 5 bases at J, with 23 bases in the middle. CDR3 length equals 16 residues. Germline CDR1 is MNHEY and CDR2 is SVGEGT. CDR3 sequence: CANSGLGHRLTGELFF. Written as DNA, the CDR3 is TGTGCCAATAGTGGCCTTGGACACAGGCTAACCGGGGAGCTGTTTTTT.

The V and J genes are TRBV7-6 and TRBJ2-2, with no clear D. Germline CDR1 and CDR2: SGHVS and FNYEAQ. CDR3 size: 14 residues. With 5 bases removed from V and 3 bases from J, the gap between germline ends came to 10 bases. CDR3: CASSALTDTGELFF. As DNA, the CDR3 is TGTGCCAGCAGCGCGCTCACAGACACCGGGGAGCTGTTTTTT.

Of note for this clonotype: One end of the junction varies from germline; a read error may be responsible. This chain connects TRBV4-1 to TRBJ1-5, with no clear D. Germline V gives CDR1 MGHRA, CDR2 YSYEKL. CDR3 size: 15 residues. DNA of the CDR3: TGCGCCAACAGCCAAGTAACCGGATCCGATCAGCCCCAGCATTTT. Amino acids: CANSQVTGSDQPQHF.

As concerns this clonotype: This may stem from a read error, because a much larger clone lies one nucleotide away. CDR3 coding DNA: TGCAGCGATGAGGAGATAGGGAGGTACTATGGCCACACCTTC. It codes for CSDEEIGRYYGHTF. The chain carries TRBV29-1 and TRBJ1-2, with D unresolved. This CDR3 is 14 amino acids long. Germline values: CDR1 SQVTM, CDR2 ANQGSEA.

Only one count was recorded for this clonotype. In DNA form, the CDR3 reads TGCAGCGTCACCCTAGGGCTCGGGGGGGACGCCTTCTTT. Protein product: CSVTLGLGGDAFF. The rearrangement links TRBV29-1 to TRBJ1-1, with D possibly TRBD1 on 5 matching bases. Germline V CDR1 and CDR2: SQVTM, ANQGSEA. The CDR3 is 13 amino acids. V was trimmed by 6 bases and J by 14 bases, leaving 25 bases between them.

The J gene is TRBJ2-1, the V gene TRBV14; D is possibly TRBD1 (6 bases). The CDR3 length is 14 residues. Trimming shortened V by 6 bases and J by 8 bases, and 17 bases separated the two germline ends. Germline values: CDR1 SGHDN, CDR2 FVKESK. CDR3 in amino acids: CASSLKTGHDEQFF. The CDR3 DNA sequence: TGTGCCAGCAGTCTTAAGACAGGCCACGATGAGCAGTTCTTC.